Given below is one T cell receptor (beta chain) in context. Its antigen has not been determined. No much larger clonotype is one base removed from it; base qualities were not supplied. Each collaborating institution followed its own protocols to collect whole blood in K2EDTA tubes. For TCRbeta analysis, collaborator samples were shipped as frozen whole blood, as isolated PBMCs, or as DNA extracted from either sample type. TCRbeta CDR3 regions were amplified from genomic DNA using the immunoSEQ Assay, a bias-controlled multiplex PCR. Per the original workflow: Within the assay, amplification of reference gene primers was used to estimate how many nucleated cells each sample contained. To quantify the absolute abundance of each unique TCRbeta CDR3 rearrangement, sequence reads were collapsed and filtered. Productive Simpson clonality was computed per sample as the square root of Simpson's diversity index over productive rearrangements. This immuneACCESS table, as held by TCRdb, lists in-frame sequences with V and J called but not all clones. Of the missing ones, under half trace to an unresolved V gene in checked studies; the others have no known cause. V, J and clone size reflect that table, while D and trimming were determined from the DNA. Across this sample there are 100,000 to 150,000 clones, with approximately 81% seen only once. Approximately 5.7% of the sample comes from the top ten.

CDR1 and CDR2 are read off the germline V gene as SGHRS and YFSETQ. Its CDR3 holds 15 amino acids, cysteine through phenylalanine. The CDR3 DNA has 45 bases and is translated from base 1. Unmatched junction bases come to 6, with V trimmed by 3 bases and J by 2 bases. The data were obtained in a study of blood T cell repertoires in COVID-19 (dated by TCRdb to the early 2020s). Broadly, across the study: The collaborator samples originated in the United States, Italy and Spain and spanned the acute and convalescent phases of COVID-19. The prospective study material was composed of cDNA or gDNA derived from T cells, B-cell-depleted T cells, or PBMCs. Deeply sampled blood TCRbeta repertoires from subjects exposed to, actively infected with, or recovered from COVID-19 were included in the dataset. The repertoires were released in a freely available public database meant as a resource for research on the immune response to SARS-CoV-2. The samples were drawn from two sources: the first 160 participants of the ongoing ImmuneRACE study, and 1,000 to 1,500 subjects contributed by 6 global collaborators. A de-identified subject ID, COVID-19 status, age in years and sex were almost always included in the sample metadata. Where available, HLA class I and class II types were obtained from metadata supplied by the sample provider rather than from assay-based typing. Beyond this particular receptor, the publication reports: Clinical and demographic metadata were provided uncurated, with the amount varying by source and participant.

Sequenced input: peripheral blood. The sequence is built from TRBV5-1 and TRBJ2-3; 7 bases in between match TRBD2. The TCR was taken from a man in his 60s with acute or convalescent COVID-19. The encoded CDR3 is CASSSVGGVTDTQYF. The DNA sequence is as follows: TGCGCCAGCAGCTCCGTGGGGGGGGTCACAGATACGCAGTATTTT.